The clone carrying this T cell receptor beta chain was recorded a few times. Its antigen is not known. The data are from a study of T cells after yellow fever vaccination. Study summary: In the case of low-cell-number fractions, SMART-Seq v4 Ultra Low Input was used for preparation. Study-wide points: Boosting was followed by the reappearance of most primary-vaccination clones (approximately 97% CD4, roughly 90% CD8).

V was pared by 1 base and J by 7 bases, with 11 bases between. The germline CDR1 and CDR2 sequences are SGHKS and YYEKEE (reference sequence). The CDR3 consists of 13 residues. 5'RACE template switching produced TCR cDNA carrying a universal primer site and UMIs. TCRdb fed the 5' RACE reads into MiXCR, producing one record per CDR3 protein. The table lists nearly 550,000 distinct CDR3 sequences, 15% to 20% of them singletons. The chain couples TRBV5-5 to TRBJ1-2; D not certain. The input for sequencing was PBMCs, taken 15 days after the yellow fever booster vaccination. This clonotype was sampled from a man aged 25 to 45 who received the YFV17D yellow fever vaccine. CDR3 protein: CASSLIGMGGYTF. The CDR3, as DNA: TGTGCCAGCAGCTTGATAGGGATGGGTGGCTACACCTTC.